The 7 T cell receptor beta chains below were found in one sample sequenced in a study of cytomegalovirus exposure and HLA in healthy donors. Researchers ran the PCR with 60 Vbeta and 13 Jbeta primers. TCRdb's table, derived via immunoSEQ multiplex PCR, lists solely in-frame clones and lacks some. The profile shows around 150,000 clones, approximately 70% of them singletons. The sample taken for sequencing was PBMCs. All receptors derive from a human donor in good health.

The J gene is TRBJ2-1, the V gene TRBV11-3; 10 bases line up with TRBD2. Germline CDR1 and CDR2: SGHNT and YENEEA. CDR3 length equals 20 residues. Trimming cost V 1 base and J 1 base; bases outside gene matches: 13. CDR3 sequence: CASSLGGASGRGGSYNEQFF. CDR3 nucleotide sequence: TGTGCCAGCAGCTTAGGCGGGGCTAGCGGGAGAGGGGGATCCTACAATGAGCAGTTCTTC. The whole variable domain, filled in from reference TRBV11-3 and TRBJ2-1, reads EAGVVQSPRYKIIEKKQPVAFWCNPISGHNTLYWYLQNLGQGPELLIRYENEEAVDDSQLPKDRFSAERLKGVDSTLKIQPAELGDSAVYLCASSLGGASGRGGSYNEQFFGPGTRLTVL.

The chain carries TRBV28 and TRBJ1-2, with D possibly being TRBD1 (6 bases). The CDR3 contains 14 residues. The V gene's germline CDR1 is MDHEN and CDR2 SYDVKM. Trimming left V 3 bases short and J 2 bases short, with 10 bases between. The CDR3 nucleotides read TGTGCCAGCAGTTTTGAGGGGGAAAACTATGGCTACACCTTC. It translates to CASSFEGENYGYTF.

V and J are TRBV9 and TRBJ2-7; D remains unclear. Trimming pared 0 bases from V and 6 bases from J, leaving 13 bases between. CDR3 length: 14 residues. Germline CDR1 is SGDLS and CDR2 is YYNGEE. The CDR3 sequence is CASSVDPRGGEQYF. CDR3 coding DNA: TGTGCCAGCAGCGTAGACCCTCGAGGTGGCGAGCAGTACTTC.

This sequence joins TRBV7-9 and TRBJ2-1, with 8 bases lining up with TRBD2. CDR3 length: 13 amino acids. The germline V gene has CDR1 SEHNR and CDR2 FQNEAQ (reference sequence). J was trimmed by 13 bases and V by 1 base; bases with no gene match: 6. The CDR3 DNA reads as TGTGCCAGCAGCTTAGGCCTAGCGGGTTCCCAGTTCTTC. As protein: CASSLGLAGSQFF.

This clone has just a few counts. The V gene is TRBV7-9, the J gene TRBJ2-7, with 8 positions matching TRBD1. V was pared by 7 bases and J by 6 bases, with 8 bases of the junction left unmatched. The CDR3 has 13 residues. The germline V gene encodes CDR1 SEHNR and CDR2 FQNEAQ (reference sequence). The CDR3 DNA reads TGTGCCAGCAACCAGCAGGGGGCCGGCGAGCAGTACTTC. This codes for CASNQQGAGEQYF.

The chain uses TRBV2 and TRBJ1-5; no clear D gene. Trimming removed 2 bases at V and 2 bases at J, with 10 bases between. Germline V gene lookup returns CDR1 SNHLY and CDR2 FYNNEI. The CDR3 length is 15 residues. This CDR3 is CASSERSLGNQPQHF. In nucleotides, the CDR3 is TGTGCCAGCAGTGAACGCAGTCTGGGCAATCAGCCCCAGCATTTT.

The chain carries TRBV6-1 and TRBJ2-1; the D gene is possibly TRBD1 (6 bases). Trimming left V 2 bases short and J 6 bases short, with 8 bases between. The germline CDR1 and CDR2 sequences are MNHNS and SASEGT. CDR3 size: 13 residues. CDR3 DNA sequence: TGTGCCAGCAGTGAATCAGGGGCCAATGAGCAGTTCTTC. This translates into CASSESGANEQFF.